Shown below are 16 T cell receptor beta chains from a single sample sequenced in a study of cytomegalovirus exposure and HLA in healthy donors. PCR involved 60 Vbeta and 13 Jbeta primers. Repertoires were generated with immunoSEQ multiplex PCR, while TCRdb's copy carries only in-frame clones and drops some. The repertoire holds about 160,000 clones, with more than 65% as singletons. The specimen was PBMCs. The receptors stem from a woman between 50 and 59 years old in good health and CMV-seronegative.

The chain has TRBV30 and TRBJ2-2; maybe TRBD1 (6 bases). Trimming stripped 2 bases from V and 2 bases from J, with 18 bases between. Germline V gene sequence: CDR1 GTSNPN, CDR2 SVGIG (reference sequence). This CDR3 is 17 amino acids long. The CDR3 nucleotides read TGTGCCTGGAGTACGAGGGCCAGGGGTCAAAACACCGGGGAGCTGTTTTTT. It translates to CAWSTRARGQNTGELFF.

The gene calls are TRBV15 and TRBJ1-2; D possibly corresponds to TRBD1 (6 bases). Per germline, CDR1 LNHNV and CDR2 YYDKDF (reference sequence). Deletions cut 0 bases from V and 3 bases from J, with 11 bases between. The CDR3 is 15 amino acids. In DNA form, the CDR3 reads TGTGCCACCAGCAGAGATCGACAGGCTGACTATGGCTACACCTTC. It encodes CATSRDRQADYGYTF.

The gene calls are TRBV19 and TRBJ1-4, with 7 bases identical to TRBD1. V lost 4 bases and J lost 5; bases outside the gene matches: 7. The CDR3 is 15 amino acids. CDR1 LNHDA and CDR2 SQIVND come from the germline V gene (reference sequence). The CDR3 protein is CASSTLTGWNEKLFF. The CDR3 region has the DNA TGTGCCAGTAGTACACTGACAGGGTGGAATGAAAAACTGTTTTTT.

The chain uses TRBV19 and TRBJ2-5, with a tentative D call TRBD1 (5 bases). V shed 3 bases and J shed 9 bases, with 20 bases lying between them. Per germline, CDR1 LNHDA and CDR2 SQIVND (reference sequence). The CDR3 runs to 15 residues. The CDR3, as DNA: TGTGCCAGTAGTATCATCGCGGCAGGGAAAGAATCCCAGTACTTC. Translated: CASSIIAAGKESQYF.

This chain links TRBV5-1 with TRBJ1-3; 7 bases align to TRBD1. With V trimmed by 4 bases and J by 0 bases, 4 bases remained unmatched. Germline V lookup: CDR1 SGHRS, CDR2 YFSETQ. The CDR3 contains 15 residues. The CDR3, as DNA: TGCGCCAGCAGCCAAGGGACAGTCTCTGGAAACACCATATATTTT. Its translation: CASSQGTVSGNTIYF.

The chain carries TRBV9 and TRBJ1-2, with TRBD1 matching over 7 bases. The ends lost 0 bases at V and 3 bases at J; junction bases unmatched: 11. CDR1 is SGDLS, CDR2 YYNGEE, per germline. The CDR3 spans 17 residues. The CDR3, as DNA: TGTGCCAGCAGCGTAGAGTCTGAGACAGGGAACGACTATGGCTACACCTTC. Its protein product is CASSVESETGNDYGYTF. Looking up the rest from reference TRBV9 and TRBJ1-2 gives the full variable domain: DSGVTQTPKHLITATGQRVTLRCSPRSGDLSVYWYQQSLDQGLQFLIQYYNGEERAKGNILERFSAQQFPDLHSELNLSSLELGDSALYFCASSVESETGNDYGYTFGSGTRLTVV.

About this clone itself: The junction shows a germline mismatch at one end, possibly a read error. The rearrangement links TRBV6-4 to TRBJ2-1, with 11 bases lining up with TRBD2. The CDR3 contains 15 residues. The germline CDR1 and CDR2 sequences are MRHNA and SNTAGT. CDR3 sequence: CASSRSSGLAGGHVF. As DNA, the CDR3 is TGTGCCAGCAGCCGAAGTTCTGGGCTAGCGGGAGGTCATGTCTTC.

This chain connects TRBV19 to TRBJ1-2, with TRBD1 matching 12 bases. The V segment lost 10 bases and the J segment 2 bases; nucleotides outside the gene matches: 11. Germline V CDR1 and CDR2: LNHDA, SQIVND (reference sequence). This CDR3 contains 16 residues. The CDR3 reads CAISSGTGGWNYGYTF. CDR3 DNA sequence: TGTGCCATTAGCTCCGGGACAGGGGGCTGGAACTATGGCTACACCTTC. Drawing the rest from reference TRBV19 and TRBJ1-2, the complete variable domain is DGGITQSPKYLFRKEGQNVTLSCEQNLNHDAMYWYRQDPGQGLRLIYYSQIVNDFQKGDIAEGYSVSREKKESFPLTVTSAQKNPTAFYLCAISSGTGGWNYGYTFGSGTRLTVV.

The chain links TRBV19 to TRBJ2-5; TRBD2 is a possible D gene (7 bases). Germline V CDR1 and CDR2: LNHDA, SQIVND (reference sequence). This CDR3 is 15 amino acids long. V was pared by 5 bases and J by 5 bases, with 18 bases between. The CDR3 spells CASSSRGALWETQYF. The CDR3 DNA sequence: TGTGCCAGTAGTTCTCGGGGGGCCCTTTGGGAGACCCAGTACTTC. Based on the CDR3 plus reference TRBV19 and TRBJ2-5, the full variable domain is DGGITQSPKYLFRKEGQNVTLSCEQNLNHDAMYWYRQDPGQGLRLIYYSQIVNDFQKGDIAEGYSVSREKKESFPLTVTSAQKNPTAFYLCASSSRGALWETQYFGPGTRLLVL.

This sequence joins TRBV19 and TRBJ1-4, with TRBD1 as a possible D gene (6 bases). CDR1 is LNHDA and CDR2 is SQIVND in the germline V gene (reference sequence). The CDR3 runs 15 residues. Trimming shortened V by 1 base and J by 6 bases, and 12 bases separated the two germline ends. The CDR3 DNA reads TGTGCCAGTAGTATAGGGGCACAGGGCTATGAAAAACTGTTTTTT. Translated, it gives CASSIGAQGYEKLFF.

This sequence joins TRBV13 and TRBJ2-1, with a tentative D call TRBD2 (6 bases). This CDR3 is 19 amino acids long. V lost 0 bases, J lost 6 bases, and 24 bases lay in between. CDR1 is PRHDT, CDR2 FYEKMQ, per germline (reference sequence). CDR3 loop: CASSLGDSRMGGEVNEQFF. CDR3 coding DNA: TGTGCCAGCAGCTTAGGCGATTCCAGGATGGGGGGAGAGGTCAATGAGCAGTTCTTC. Full variable domain (remainder filled in from reference TRBV13 and TRBJ2-1): AAGVIQSPRHLIKEKRETATLKCYPIPRHDTVYWYQQGPGQDPQFLISFYEKMQSDKGSIPDRFSAQQFSDYHSELNMSSLELGDSALYFCASSLGDSRMGGEVNEQFFGPGTRLTVL.

V usage is TRBV5-1 and J usage is TRBJ2-3; D not resolved. CDR3 size: 12 residues. In germline, CDR1 is SGHRS, CDR2 YFSETQ. The V end lost 4 bases, the J end lost 1 base, and 4 bases lay between the germline ends. CDR3 sequence (DNA): TGCGCCAGCAGCACGGGCACAGATACGCAGTATTTT. It encodes CASSTGTDTQYF.

This clone was counted a single time. The gene calls are TRBV15 and TRBJ2-3; a possible D gene is TRBD1 (5 bases). The CDR3 spans 12 residues. V lost 7 bases to trimming and J lost 3 bases, with 8 bases between them. CDR1 and CDR2 (germline): LNHNV, YYDKDF (reference sequence). CDR3 nucleotide sequence: TGTGCCACCAATGGGGCTACAGATACGCAGTATTTT. Its protein product is CATNGATDTQYF.

This clone was counted a few times. This chain connects TRBV6-6 to TRBJ1-3; possibly TRBD1 for D (5 bases). Germline assignment: CDR1 MNHNY and CDR2 SVGAGI (reference sequence). The CDR3 covers 15 residues. The V end lost 4 bases, the J end lost 2 bases, and 12 bases lay between the germline ends. CDR3 loop: CASSFGDLAGNTIYF. CDR3 nucleotides: TGTGCCAGCAGTTTTGGGGACTTGGCTGGAAACACCATATATTTT.

The chain couples TRBV7-9 to TRBJ1-4; TRBD1 matches at 8 bases. The length of the CDR3 is 15 residues. J was trimmed by 5 bases and V by 5 bases; bases with no gene match: 7. The germline CDR1 and CDR2 sequences are SEHNR and FQNEAQ (reference sequence). The CDR3 spells CASSLGTGLNEKLFF. The CDR3 DNA follows: TGTGCCAGCAGCCTCGGGACAGGTTTGAATGAAAAACTGTTTTTT.

The V and J genes are TRBV6-6 and TRBJ2-3; unclear D gene. Germline CDR1 is MNHNY and CDR2 is SVGAGI (reference sequence). V lost 8 bases and J 0 bases, leaving 15 bases between the germline ends. The CDR3 length is 15 residues. The CDR3 here is CASGRLGSSTDTQYF. CDR3 DNA sequence: TGTGCCAGCGGTCGACTCGGGTCTAGCACAGATACGCAGTATTTT.